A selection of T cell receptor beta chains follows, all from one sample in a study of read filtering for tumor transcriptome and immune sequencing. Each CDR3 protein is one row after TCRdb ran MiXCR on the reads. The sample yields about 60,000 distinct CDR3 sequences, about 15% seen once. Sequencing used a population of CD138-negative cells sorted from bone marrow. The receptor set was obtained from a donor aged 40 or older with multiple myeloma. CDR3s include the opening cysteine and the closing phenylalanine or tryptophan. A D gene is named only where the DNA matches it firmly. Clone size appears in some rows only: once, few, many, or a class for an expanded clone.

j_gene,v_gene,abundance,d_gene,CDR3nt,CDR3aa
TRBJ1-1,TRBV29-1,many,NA,TGCAGCGTTGCCGGGAACACCCCGAACACTGAAGCTTTCTTT,CSVAGNTPNTEAFF
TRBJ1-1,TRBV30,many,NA,TGTGCCTGGAGTCAGGGGAACACTGAAGCTTTCTTT,CAWSQGNTEAFF
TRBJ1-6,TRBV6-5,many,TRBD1,TGTGCCAGCAGCAGGGGGAGGGCACCCCTCCACTTT,CASSRGRAPLHF
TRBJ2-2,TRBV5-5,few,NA,TGTGCCAGCAGCTTGGTGGCCCTTAACACCGGGGAGCTGTTTTTT,CASSLVALNTGELFF
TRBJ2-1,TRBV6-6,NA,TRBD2,TGCGCCAGCAGTGAAGCGACGGGACTAGCGACCAGTGAGCAGTTCTTC,CASSEATGLATSEQFF
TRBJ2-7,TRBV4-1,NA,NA,TGCGCCAGCAGCCAAGTTGACAGGTCTGGCGAGCAGTACTTC,CASSQVDRSGEQYF
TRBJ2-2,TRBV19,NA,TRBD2,TGTGCCAGTAGTTTCCTCTCAGCGGGATGGGGGAACACCGGGGAGCTGTTTTTT,CASSFLSAGWGNTGELFF
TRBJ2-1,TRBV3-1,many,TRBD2,TGTGCCAGCAGCCTCGGACTAGCGGGAGGGAATGAGCAGTTCTTC,CASSLGLAGGNEQFF
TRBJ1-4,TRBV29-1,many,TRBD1,TGCAGCGTTGGTGGTGGACAGGGTGTGGAAAAACTGTTTTTT,CSVGGGQGVEKLFF
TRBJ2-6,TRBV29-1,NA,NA,TGCAGCGCTAAGATCTCTGGGGCCAACGTCCTGACTTTC,CSAKISGANVLTF
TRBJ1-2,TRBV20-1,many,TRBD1,TGCAGTGCCCCTCCCGGACAGGGAGGTAACTATGGCTACACCTTC,CSAPPGQGGNYGYTF
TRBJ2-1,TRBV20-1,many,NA,TGCAGTGCTAGAGACATAAACAATGAGCAGTTCTTC,CSARDINNEQFF
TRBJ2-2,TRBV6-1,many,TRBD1,TGTGCCAGCAGTGAAGGGACAGGGAACACCGGGGAGCTGTTTTTT,CASSEGTGNTGELFF
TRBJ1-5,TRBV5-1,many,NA,TGCGCCAGCCCGATGCCCCAGCATTTT,CASPMPQHF
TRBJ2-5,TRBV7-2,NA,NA,TGTGCCAGCAGCTTAGGACAGCGAATTCGGGAGACCCAGTACTTC,CASSLGQRIRETQYF
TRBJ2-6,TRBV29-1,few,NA,TGCAGCGTTGAAGAGCGCCGGCTGGGCCTCAGCTCTGGGGCCAACGTCCTGACTTTC,CSVEERRLGLSSGANVLTF
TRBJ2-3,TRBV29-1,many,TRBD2,TGCAGCGTTGTCTATTCAGCGGGAGGTAGCACAGATACGCAGTATTTT,CSVVYSAGGSTDTQYF
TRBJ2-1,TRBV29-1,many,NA,TGCAGCGTTGAACCAATAGCAAGCTCCTACAATGAGCAGTTCTTC,CSVEPIASSYNEQFF
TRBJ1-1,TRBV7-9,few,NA,TGTGCCAGCAGCTTAGCCCGGGGACCGGGGGGTTCTGAAGCTTTCTTT,CASSLARGPGGSEAFF
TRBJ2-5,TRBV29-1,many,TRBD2,TGCAGCGTCGCCGGGGGAGGGTTGGAGACCCAGTACTTC,CSVAGGGLETQYF
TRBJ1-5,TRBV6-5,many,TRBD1,TGTGCCAGCAGAGCACAGGGGAATCAGCCCCAGCATTTT,CASRAQGNQPQHF
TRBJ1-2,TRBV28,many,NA,TGTGCCAGCAGTTTTTCAGGGCTTGTCTATGGCTACACCTTC,CASSFSGLVYGYTF
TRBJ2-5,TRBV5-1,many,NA,TGCGCCAGCAGCCAAGATGAAGGGACCCAGTACTTC,CASSQDEGTQYF
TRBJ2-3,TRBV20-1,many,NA,TGCAGTGCTAGAGATCCCAAACTAGTCCATACGCAGTATTTT,CSARDPKLVHTQYF
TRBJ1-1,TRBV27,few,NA,TGTGCCAGCAGTTTAAGCCCCCCTATGGCTGAAGCTTTCTTT,CASSLSPPMAEAFF
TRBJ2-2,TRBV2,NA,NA,TGTGCCAGCAGTGGGGGGCATAGCGGGGAGCTGTTTTTT,CASSGGHSGELFF
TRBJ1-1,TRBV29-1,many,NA,TGCAGCGTAGAACAGACGAACACTGAAGCTTTCTTT,CSVEQTNTEAFF
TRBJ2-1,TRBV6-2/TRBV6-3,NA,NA,TGTGCCAGCACCAAACTAGCAGCTGGTGGAGAGCAGTTCTTC,CASTKLAAGGEQFF
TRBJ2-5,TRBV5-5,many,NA,TGTGCCAGCAGCTTGGTGCCAGTCCAAGAGACCCAGTACTTC,CASSLVPVQETQYF
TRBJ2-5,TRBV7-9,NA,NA,TGTGCCAGCAGTTTACAAGGGACCCAGTACTTC,CASSLQGTQYF
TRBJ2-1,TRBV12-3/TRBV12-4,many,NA,TGTGCCAGCACCCTAGGGGGGGGAAAACAAAGCGAGCAGTTCTTC,CASTLGGGKQSEQFF
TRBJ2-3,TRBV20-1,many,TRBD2,TGCAGTGCTAGCGTGGGAGCGGGGCGCACAGATACGCAGTATTTT,CSASVGAGRTDTQYF
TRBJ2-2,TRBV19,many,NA,TGTGCCAGTAGTACCTATACAGAAACCGGGGAGCTGTTTTTT,CASSTYTETGELFF
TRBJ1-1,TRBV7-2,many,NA,TGTGCCAGCAGCTTACAAGACAGCCGCACTGAAGCTTTCTTT,CASSLQDSRTEAFF
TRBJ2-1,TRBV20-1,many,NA,TGCAGAGCCCCGCGGCTCGGTGTAGCTGAGCAGTTCTTC,CRAPRLGVAEQFF
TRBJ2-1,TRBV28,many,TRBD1,TGTGCCAGCAGCCGAGGGACAGGTCAGTTCTTC,CASSRGTGQFF
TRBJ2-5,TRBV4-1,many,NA,TGCGCCAGCAGCCAAGATTTAGGGTACGTGGAGACCCAGTACTTC,CASSQDLGYVETQYF
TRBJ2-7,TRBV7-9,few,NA,TGTGCCAGCAGCCCGAACAGGGGCGGGACATCCTACGAGCAGTACTTC,CASSPNRGGTSYEQYF
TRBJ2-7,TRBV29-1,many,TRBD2,TGCAGCGTAGCTCCGGCGGGGAGCGGGAGCGAGCAGTACTTC,CSVAPAGSGSEQYF
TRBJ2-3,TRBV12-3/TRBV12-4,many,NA,TGTGCCAGCACCGAGAACACAGATACGCAGTATTTT,CASTENTDTQYF
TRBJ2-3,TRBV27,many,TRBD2,TGTGCCAGCAGTCCAATCGCAGCGGGAGGTAGAGATACGCAGTATTTT,CASSPIAAGGRDTQYF
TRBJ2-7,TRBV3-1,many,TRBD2,TGTGCCAGCAGCCAGCAAAGGACTAGCGGGAGCTACGAGCAGTACTTC,CASSQQRTSGSYEQYF
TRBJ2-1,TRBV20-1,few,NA,TGCAGTGCTAGAGATCTTAATAGCGGCTACAATGAGCAGTTCTTC,CSARDLNSGYNEQFF
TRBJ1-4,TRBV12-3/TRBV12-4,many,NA,TGTGCCAGCAGCCAGAGGACAGCAACTAATGAAAAACTGTTTTTT,CASSQRTATNEKLFF
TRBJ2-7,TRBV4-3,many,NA,TGCGCCAGCAGCCAAGGGGGGGGCGCGGGCTACGAGCAGTACTTC,CASSQGGGAGYEQYF
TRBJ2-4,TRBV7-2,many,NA,TGTGCCAGCAGCCCAACACCAACAGGAGCCAAAAACATTCAGTACTTC,CASSPTPTGAKNIQYF
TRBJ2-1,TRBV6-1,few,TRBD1,TGTGCCAGCAGCATACAGGGGGCAGATGAGCAGTTCTTC,CASSIQGADEQFF
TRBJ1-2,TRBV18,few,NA,TGTGCCAGCTCACCGGACGGATCTCTTTATGGCTACACCTTC,CASSPDGSLYGYTF
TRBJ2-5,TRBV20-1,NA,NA,TGCAGTGCTAGAGAAACTCCGGTTCGGGAGACCCAGTACTTC,CSARETPVRETQYF
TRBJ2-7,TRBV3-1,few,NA,TGTGCCAGCAGCCATGGTCCCGGGAGCTCCTACGAGCAGTACTTC,CASSHGPGSSYEQYF
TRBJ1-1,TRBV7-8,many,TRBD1,TGTGCCAGCAGCCGTACAGGGGGAACTGAAGCTTTCTTT,CASSRTGGTEAFF
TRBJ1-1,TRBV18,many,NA,TGTGCCAGCTCACCTAAAACAGACACTGAAGCTTTCTTT,CASSPKTDTEAFF
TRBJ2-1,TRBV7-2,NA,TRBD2,TGTGCCAGCAGCTTTGGGGCGGGGGGCAATGAGCAGTTCTTC,CASSFGAGGNEQFF
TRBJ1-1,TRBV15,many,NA,TGTGCCACCAGCAGAGTTCTAGGGACGGCGAACACTGAAGCTTTCTTT,CATSRVLGTANTEAFF
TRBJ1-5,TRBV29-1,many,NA,TGCAGCGTTGAAAACAGGGTTAAGGATAGCAATCAGCCCCAGCATTTT,CSVENRVKDSNQPQHF